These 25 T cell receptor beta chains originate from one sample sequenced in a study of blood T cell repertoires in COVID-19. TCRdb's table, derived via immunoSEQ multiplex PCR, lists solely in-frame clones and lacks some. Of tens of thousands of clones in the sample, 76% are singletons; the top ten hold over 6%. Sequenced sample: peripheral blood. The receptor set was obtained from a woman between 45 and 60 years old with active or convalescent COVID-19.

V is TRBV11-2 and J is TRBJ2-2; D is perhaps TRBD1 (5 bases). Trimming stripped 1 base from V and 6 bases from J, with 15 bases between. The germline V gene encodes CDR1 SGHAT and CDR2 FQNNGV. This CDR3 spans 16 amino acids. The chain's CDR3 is CASSLGANQGAGELFF. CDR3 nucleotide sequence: TGTGCCAGCAGCTTAGGGGCCAACCAGGGCGCCGGGGAGCTGTTTTTT.

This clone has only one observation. DNA of the CDR3: TGCGCCAGCAGCCCCCAGGGGCGGGATGAGCAGTTCTTC. It encodes CASSPQGRDEQFF. This chain joins TRBV5-1 and TRBJ2-1; a weak D match, TRBD1 (6 bases). V was clipped by 4 bases and J by 8 bases, with 13 bases between them. The CDR3 consists of 13 residues. The germline gives CDR1 SGHRS, CDR2 YFSETQ.

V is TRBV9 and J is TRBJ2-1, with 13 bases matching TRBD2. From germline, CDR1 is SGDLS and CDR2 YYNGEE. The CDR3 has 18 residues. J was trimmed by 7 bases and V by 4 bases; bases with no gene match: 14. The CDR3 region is CASSLAQMTSGRSNEQFF. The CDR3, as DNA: TGTGCCAGCAGCCTAGCGCAAATGACTAGCGGGAGGTCTAATGAGCAGTTCTTC. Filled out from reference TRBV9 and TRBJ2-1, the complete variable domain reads DSGVTQTPKHLITATGQRVTLRCSPRSGDLSVYWYQQSLDQGLQFLIQYYNGEERAKGNILERFSAQQFPDLHSELNLSSLELGDSALYFCASSLAQMTSGRSNEQFFGPGTRLTVL.

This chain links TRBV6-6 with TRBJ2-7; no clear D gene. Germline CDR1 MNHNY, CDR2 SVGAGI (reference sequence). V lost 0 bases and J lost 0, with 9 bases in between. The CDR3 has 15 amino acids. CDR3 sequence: CASSYSRSSSYEQYF. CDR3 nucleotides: TGTGCCAGCAGTTACTCAAGGTCTAGCTCCTACGAGCAGTACTTC.

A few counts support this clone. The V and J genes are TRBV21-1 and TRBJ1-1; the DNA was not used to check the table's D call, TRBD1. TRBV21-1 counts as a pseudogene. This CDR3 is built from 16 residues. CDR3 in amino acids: CASSKVSGRGRTEAFF. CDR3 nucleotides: TGTGCCAGCAGCAAAGTTTCTGGCAGGGGGCGTACTGAAGCTTTCTTT.

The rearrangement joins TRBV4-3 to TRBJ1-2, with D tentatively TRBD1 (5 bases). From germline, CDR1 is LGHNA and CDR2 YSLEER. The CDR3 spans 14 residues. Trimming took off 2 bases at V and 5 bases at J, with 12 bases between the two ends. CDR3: CASSQPGQAYGYTF. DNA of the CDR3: TGCGCCAGCAGCCAACCCGGACAAGCTTATGGCTACACCTTC.

CDR3 sequence (DNA): TGTGCCAGCAGTTACCCTGACAGGGGACCTGAAGCTTTCTTT. Translated: CASSYPDRGPEAFF. The V call is TRBV6-5, the J call TRBJ1-1; TRBD1 aligns across 8 bases. Germline assignment: CDR1 MNHEY and CDR2 SVGAGI. This CDR3 is 14 amino acids long. J gave up 6 bases and V 2 bases, and 5 bases lay outside the gene matches.

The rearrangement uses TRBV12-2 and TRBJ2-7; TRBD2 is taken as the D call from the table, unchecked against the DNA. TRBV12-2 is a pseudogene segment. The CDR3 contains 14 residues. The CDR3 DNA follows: TGTGCAAGTCGCTACCGCGGGAGTTCCTACGAGCAGTACTTC. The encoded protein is CASRYRGSSYEQYF.

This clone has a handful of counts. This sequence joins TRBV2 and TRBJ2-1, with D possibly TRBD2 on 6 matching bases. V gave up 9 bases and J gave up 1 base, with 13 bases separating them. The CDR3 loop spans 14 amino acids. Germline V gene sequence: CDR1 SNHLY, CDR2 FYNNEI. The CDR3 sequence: CASEGGISYNEQFF. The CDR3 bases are TGTGCCAGTGAAGGCGGGATTTCCTACAATGAGCAGTTCTTC.

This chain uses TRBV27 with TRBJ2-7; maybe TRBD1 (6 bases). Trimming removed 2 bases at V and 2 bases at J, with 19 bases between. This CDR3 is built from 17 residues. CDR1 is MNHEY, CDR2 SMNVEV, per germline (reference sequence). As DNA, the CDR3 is TGTGCCAGCAGTTTAATTGGGGCCACAGGGTCCCCCTACGAGCAGTACTTC. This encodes CASSLIGATGSPYEQYF.

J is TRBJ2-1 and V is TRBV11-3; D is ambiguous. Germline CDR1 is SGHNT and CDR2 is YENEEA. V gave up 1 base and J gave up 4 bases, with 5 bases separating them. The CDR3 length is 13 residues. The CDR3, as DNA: TGTGCCAGCAGCTTAGGAGATTACAATGAGCAGTTCTTC. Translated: CASSLGDYNEQFF.

This CDR3 reads CAWSVGFRVDYGYTF. CDR3 coding DNA: TGTGCCTGGAGTGTAGGGTTCAGGGTCGACTATGGCTACACCTTC. The genes are TRBV30 and TRBJ1-2; a possible D gene is TRBD1 (5 bases). The germline CDR1 and CDR2 sequences are GTSNPN and SVGIG (reference sequence). V was cut by 0 bases and J by 3 bases, with 14 bases left in between. This CDR3 is 15 amino acids long.

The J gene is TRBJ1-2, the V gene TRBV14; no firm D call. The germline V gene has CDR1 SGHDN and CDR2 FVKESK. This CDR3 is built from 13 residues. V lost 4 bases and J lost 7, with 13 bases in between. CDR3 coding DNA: TGTGCCAGCAGCCGCGAGGGTCGTACTGGCTACACCTTC. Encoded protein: CASSREGRTGYTF.

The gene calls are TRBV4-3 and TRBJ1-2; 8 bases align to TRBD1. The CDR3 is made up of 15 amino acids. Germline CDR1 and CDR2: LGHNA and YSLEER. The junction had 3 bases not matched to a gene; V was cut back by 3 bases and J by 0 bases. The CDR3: CASSHQTGANYGYTF. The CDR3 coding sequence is TGCGCCAGCAGCCACCAGACAGGGGCTAACTATGGCTACACCTTC.

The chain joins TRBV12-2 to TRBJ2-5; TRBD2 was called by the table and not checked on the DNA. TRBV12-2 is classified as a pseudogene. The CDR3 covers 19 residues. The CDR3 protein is CASRPNRLAGVTFRETQYF. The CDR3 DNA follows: TGTGCAAGTCGCCCGAACAGACTAGCGGGAGTCACCTTCCGCGAGACCCAGTACTTC.

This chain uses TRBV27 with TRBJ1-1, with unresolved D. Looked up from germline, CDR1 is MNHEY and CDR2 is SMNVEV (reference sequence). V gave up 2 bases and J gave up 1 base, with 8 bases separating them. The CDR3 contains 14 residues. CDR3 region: CASSLNRPNTEAFF. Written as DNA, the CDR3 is TGTGCCAGCAGTTTAAACAGACCGAACACTGAAGCTTTCTTT.

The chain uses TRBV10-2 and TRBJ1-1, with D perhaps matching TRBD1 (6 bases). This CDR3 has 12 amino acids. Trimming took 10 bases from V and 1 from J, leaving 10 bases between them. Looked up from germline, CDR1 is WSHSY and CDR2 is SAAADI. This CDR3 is CATVTGNTEAFF. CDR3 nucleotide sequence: TGCGCCACCGTGACAGGGAACACTGAAGCTTTCTTT.

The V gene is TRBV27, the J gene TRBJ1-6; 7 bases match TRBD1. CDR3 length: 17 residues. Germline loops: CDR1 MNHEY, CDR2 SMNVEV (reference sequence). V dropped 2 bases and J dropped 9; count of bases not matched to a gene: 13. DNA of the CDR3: TGTGCCAGCAGTTTAACCCACATAACAGGGGAAAGTTCACCCCTCCACTTT. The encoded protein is CASSLTHITGESSPLHF.

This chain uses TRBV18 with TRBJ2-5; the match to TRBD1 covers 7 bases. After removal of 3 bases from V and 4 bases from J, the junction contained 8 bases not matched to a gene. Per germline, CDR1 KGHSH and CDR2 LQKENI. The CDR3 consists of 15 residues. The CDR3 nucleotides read TGTGCCAGCTCACCCCGGCCCCGGACAGGAGAGACCCAGTACTTC. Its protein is CASSPRPRTGETQYF.

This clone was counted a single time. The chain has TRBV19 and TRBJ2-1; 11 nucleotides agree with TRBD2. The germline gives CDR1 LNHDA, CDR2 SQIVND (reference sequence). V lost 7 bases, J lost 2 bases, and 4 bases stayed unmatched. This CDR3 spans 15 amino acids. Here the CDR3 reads CASKTSGTAYNEQFF. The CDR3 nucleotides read TGTGCCAGTAAGACTAGCGGGACCGCCTACAATGAGCAGTTCTTC.

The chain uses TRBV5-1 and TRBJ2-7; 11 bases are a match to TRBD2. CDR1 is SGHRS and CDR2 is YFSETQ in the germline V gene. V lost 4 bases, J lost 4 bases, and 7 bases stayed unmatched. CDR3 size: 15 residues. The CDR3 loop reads CASSISGTSGYEQYF. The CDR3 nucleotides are TGCGCCAGCAGCATCTCCGGGACTAGCGGATACGAGCAGTACTTC.

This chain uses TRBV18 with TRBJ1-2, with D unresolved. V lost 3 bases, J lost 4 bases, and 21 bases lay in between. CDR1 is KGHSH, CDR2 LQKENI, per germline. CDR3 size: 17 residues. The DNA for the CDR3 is TGTGCCAGCTCACCCTCCGCTCGACTCGGGATATTCTATGGCTACACCTTC. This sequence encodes CASSPSARLGIFYGYTF. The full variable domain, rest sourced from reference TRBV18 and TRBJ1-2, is NAGVMQNPRHLVRRRGQEARLRCSPMKGHSHVYWYRQLPEEGLKFMVYLQKENIIDESGMPKERFSAEFPKEGPSILRIQQVVRGDSAAYFCASSPSARLGIFYGYTFGSGTRLTVV.

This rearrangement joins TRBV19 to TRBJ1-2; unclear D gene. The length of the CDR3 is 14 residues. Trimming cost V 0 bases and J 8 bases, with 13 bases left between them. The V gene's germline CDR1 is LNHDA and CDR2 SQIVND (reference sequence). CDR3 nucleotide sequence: TGTGCCAGTAGTATAGATCTGGGGAGTCGGGGCTACACCTTC. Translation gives CASSIDLGSRGYTF.

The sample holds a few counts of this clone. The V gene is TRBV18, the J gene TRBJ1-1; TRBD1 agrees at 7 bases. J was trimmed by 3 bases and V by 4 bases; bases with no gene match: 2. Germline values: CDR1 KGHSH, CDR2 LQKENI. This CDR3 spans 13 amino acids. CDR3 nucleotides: TGTGCCAGCTCACAGGGGGCGGACACTGAAGCTTTCTTT. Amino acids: CASSQGADTEAFF. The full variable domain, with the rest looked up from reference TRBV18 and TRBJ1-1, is NAGVMQNPRHLVRRRGQEARLRCSPMKGHSHVYWYRQLPEEGLKFMVYLQKENIIDESGMPKERFSAEFPKEGPSILRIQQVVRGDSAAYFCASSQGADTEAFFGQGTRLTVV.

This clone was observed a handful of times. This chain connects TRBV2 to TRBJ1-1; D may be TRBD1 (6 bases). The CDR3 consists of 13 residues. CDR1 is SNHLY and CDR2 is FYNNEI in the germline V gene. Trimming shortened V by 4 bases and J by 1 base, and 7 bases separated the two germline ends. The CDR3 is CASSVGGNTEAFF. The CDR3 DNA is TGTGCCAGCAGTGTAGGGGGGAACACTGAAGCTTTCTTT. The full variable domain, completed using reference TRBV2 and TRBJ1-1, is EPEVTQTPSHQVTQMGQEVILRCVPISNHLYFYWYRQILGQKVEFLVSFYNNEISEKSEIFDDQFSVERPDGSNFTLKIRSTKLEDSAMYFCASSVGGNTEAFFGQGTRLTVV.